This T cell receptor (beta chain) was recorded in a study of blood T cell repertoires in COVID-19. Trimming cost V 8 bases and J 1 base, with 14 bases left between them. CDR1 is MDHEN and CDR2 is SYDVKM in the germline V gene. CDR3 size: 14 residues. Only in-frame clones appear in the TCRdb table, and some are missing; sequencing was by immunoSEQ multiplex PCR. The sample contains about 160,000 clones, approximately 81% of which appear only once. Sequences were obtained from PBMCs or T cells enriched from blood (not recorded which). This TCR was recovered from a woman aged 50 to 65 who had recovered from COVID-19. The rearrangement uses TRBV28 and TRBJ1-2; TRBD1 is a possible D gene (6 bases). The CDR3 sequence: CASGTTGGNYGYTF. The CDR3 coding sequence is TGTGCCAGCGGGACAACAGGAGGTAACTATGGCTACACCTTC.